This T cell receptor beta chain derives from a study of blood T cell repertoires in COVID-19. Study summary: T cells, B-cell-depleted T cells, or PBMCs provided the cDNA or gDNA that served as material.

Only in-frame clones appear in the TCRdb table, and some are missing; sequencing was by immunoSEQ multiplex PCR. The data show 250,000 to 300,000 clones, 85% to 90% seen once. Germline assignment: CDR1 KGHDR and CDR2 SFDVKD. CDR3 length: 16 residues. The trim removed 3 bases at V and 0 bases at J, leaving 7 bases unmatched. This sequence joins TRBV24-1 and TRBJ2-7; 7 bases map to TRBD2. Sequencing was done on a sample of PBMCs or T cells enriched from blood (not recorded which). The sequence came from a woman in her fifties or sixties in a cohort exposed to, infected with or recovered from COVID-19 (not recorded which). CDR3 sequence: CATSDGGDPRSYEQYF. The CDR3 DNA is TGTGCCACCAGTGATGGGGGGGACCCGCGCTCCTACGAGCAGTACTTC.